This is a list of T cell receptor beta chains from one sample in a study of blood T cell repertoires in COVID-19. Sequencing was performed with immunoSEQ multiplex PCR; in TCRdb, only in-frame clones are kept and a portion is missing. The top ten clones hold 40% to 50% of a sample with tens of thousands of clones, more than 75% of them seen once. The sample comprised peripheral blood. The receptors were gathered from a human donor in a cohort sampled during active COVID-19. Both conserved end residues are part of each CDR3. Fields, in order: J gene, D gene, V gene, clone size, CDR3 protein, CDR3 DNA. A D gene is named only where the DNA matches it firmly. Clone size is stated in some rows and not others, as once, few, many or a class when expanded.

j_call: TRBJ2-7; d_call: -; v_call: TRBV3-1/TRBV3-2; clone_size: -; cdr3_aa: CASSQGGLPYEQYF; cdr3_nt: TGTGCCAGCAGCCAAGGGGGACTTCCCTACGAGCAGTACTTC
j_call: TRBJ1-5; d_call: TRBD1; v_call: TRBV28; clone_size: -; cdr3_aa: CASINRDRNYQPQHF; cdr3_nt: TGTGCCAGCATCAACCGGGACAGAAATTATCAGCCCCAGCATTTT
j_call: TRBJ1-6; d_call: -; v_call: TRBV19; clone_size: -; cdr3_aa: CASSITQGSYNSPLHF; cdr3_nt: TGTGCCAGTAGTATCACACAGGGATCCTATAATTCACCCCTCCACTTT
j_call: TRBJ2-1; d_call: TRBD2; v_call: TRBV19; clone_size: few; cdr3_aa: CASSIGAGGNEQFF; cdr3_nt: TGTGCCAGTAGTATAGGTGCGGGGGGGAATGAGCAGTTCTTC
j_call: TRBJ1-2; d_call: -; v_call: TRBV11-2; clone_size: -; cdr3_aa: CASSLQGYYGYTF; cdr3_nt: TGTGCCAGCAGCTTACAGGGGTACTATGGCTACACCTTC
j_call: TRBJ1-3; d_call: TRBD1; v_call: TRBV7-2; clone_size: -; cdr3_aa: CASSLVPGQARSGNTIYF; cdr3_nt: TGTGCCAGCAGCTTAGTGCCGGGACAGGCCAGGTCCGGAAACACCATATATTTT
j_call: TRBJ2-7; d_call: TRBD1; v_call: TRBV18; clone_size: once; cdr3_aa: CASSPGQMSSYEQYF; cdr3_nt: TGTGCCAGCTCACCGGGACAGATGAGCTCCTACGAGCAGTACTTC
j_call: TRBJ2-3; d_call: -; v_call: TRBV11-2; clone_size: once; cdr3_aa: CASSLGPGRDTQYF; cdr3_nt: TGTGCCAGCAGCTTAGGCCCAGGGCGAGATACGCAGTATTTT
j_call: TRBJ2-5; d_call: -; v_call: TRBV10-3; clone_size: -; cdr3_aa: CAIKGTTQETQYF; cdr3_nt: TGTGCCATCAAGGGGACAACCCAAGAGACCCAGTACTTC
j_call: TRBJ1-2; d_call: -; v_call: TRBV5-1; clone_size: -; cdr3_aa: CASSLAGDNYGYTF; cdr3_nt: TGCGCCAGCAGCTTGGCGGGGGATAACTATGGCTACACCTTC
j_call: TRBJ2-2; d_call: TRBD1; v_call: TRBV13; clone_size: -; cdr3_aa: CASTRTGNTGELFF; cdr3_nt: TGTGCCAGCACCAGGACAGGGAACACCGGGGAGCTGTTTTTT
j_call: TRBJ2-3; d_call: -; v_call: TRBV6-5; clone_size: -; cdr3_aa: CASSYGGSTDTQYF; cdr3_nt: TGTGCCAGCAGTTACGGCGGGAGCACAGATACGCAGTATTTT
j_call: TRBJ2-7; d_call: -; v_call: TRBV5-1; clone_size: -; cdr3_aa: CASSSGQLLDEQYF; cdr3_nt: TGCGCCAGCAGCAGCGGACAGCTCTTAGACGAGCAGTACTTC
j_call: TRBJ2-5; d_call: TRBD1; v_call: TRBV10-3; clone_size: -; cdr3_aa: CAISESGTGGFGKQETQYF; cdr3_nt: TGTGCCATCAGTGAGTCAGGGACAGGGGGATTTGGGAAACAAGAGACCCAGTACTTC
j_call: TRBJ2-4; d_call: TRBD2; v_call: TRBV7-2; clone_size: -; cdr3_aa: CASSLVGAGGLNIQYF; cdr3_nt: TGTGCCAGCAGCTTAGTTGGAGCGGGGGGCCTAAACATTCAGTACTTC
j_call: TRBJ2-7; d_call: -; v_call: TRBV4-1; clone_size: -; cdr3_aa: CASSQDDRSYEQYF; cdr3_nt: TGCGCCAGCAGCCAAGATGACAGGAGCTACGAGCAGTACTTC
j_call: TRBJ2-7; d_call: -; v_call: TRBV4-1; clone_size: once; cdr3_aa: CASSQDLGIAFNEQYF; cdr3_nt: TGCGCCAGCAGCCAAGATCTAGGAATTGCCTTTAACGAGCAGTACTTC
j_call: TRBJ1-6; d_call: TRBD1; v_call: TRBV18; clone_size: -; cdr3_aa: CASSPGQGDNSPLHF; cdr3_nt: TGTGCCAGCTCACCTGGACAGGGAGACAATTCACCCCTCCACTTT
j_call: TRBJ1-1; d_call: TRBD1; v_call: TRBV5-1; clone_size: -; cdr3_aa: CASSLSTGVRTEAFF; cdr3_nt: TGCGCCAGCAGCTTATCAACAGGGGTAAGGACTGAAGCTTTCTTT
j_call: TRBJ1-1; d_call: -; v_call: TRBV19; clone_size: -; cdr3_aa: CASSIAPGIYTEAFF; cdr3_nt: TGTGCCAGTAGTATTGCGCCAGGGATTTACACTGAAGCTTTCTTT
j_call: TRBJ1-2; d_call: -; v_call: TRBV28; clone_size: once; cdr3_aa: CASSLITRSGGYTF; cdr3_nt: TGTGCCAGCAGTTTGATCACCCGGTCCGGTGGCTACACCTTC
j_call: TRBJ2-5; d_call: -; v_call: TRBV5-1; clone_size: once; cdr3_aa: CASSVGLAGVETQYF; cdr3_nt: TGCGCCAGCAGCGTGGGGCTAGCCGGAGTGGAGACCCAGTACTTC
j_call: TRBJ1-5; d_call: -; v_call: TRBV19; clone_size: -; cdr3_aa: CASSDILGLSNQPQHF; cdr3_nt: TGTGCCAGTAGTGATATTCTGGGCCTTAGCAATCAGCCCCAGCATTTT
j_call: TRBJ2-5; d_call: TRBD2; v_call: TRBV4-2; clone_size: -; cdr3_aa: CASSQVGSGGLGAQYF; cdr3_nt: TGTGCCAGCAGCCAAGTTGGTAGCGGGGGGCTCGGGGCCCAGTACTTC
j_call: TRBJ1-5; d_call: -; v_call: TRBV7-2; clone_size: -; cdr3_aa: CASSLGRRGQPQHF; cdr3_nt: TGTGCCAGCAGCCTAGGACGTAGAGGACAGCCCCAGCATTTT
j_call: TRBJ1-1; d_call: -; v_call: TRBV2; clone_size: few; cdr3_aa: CASCCLQVVTEAFF; cdr3_nt: TGTGCCAGCTGTTGTTTACAGGTGGTCACTGAAGCTTTCTTT
j_call: TRBJ1-3; d_call: -; v_call: TRBV5-5; clone_size: once; cdr3_aa: CASSITTTSGNTIYF; cdr3_nt: TGTGCCAGCAGCATCACAACAACCTCTGGAAACACCATATATTTT
j_call: TRBJ2-3; d_call: TRBD1; v_call: TRBV29-1; clone_size: -; cdr3_aa: CSATWTGGVDTQYF; cdr3_nt: TGCAGCGCGACCTGGACAGGGGGCGTTGATACGCAGTATTTT
j_call: TRBJ2-7; d_call: TRBD1; v_call: TRBV6-5; clone_size: -; cdr3_aa: CASRADRTYEQYF; cdr3_nt: TGTGCCAGCAGAGCGGACAGGACCTACGAGCAGTACTTC
j_call: TRBJ1-3; d_call: TRBD1; v_call: TRBV18; clone_size: -; cdr3_aa: CASSPPGQGFYFPGNTIYF; cdr3_nt: TGTGCCAGCTCACCACCGGGACAGGGGTTTTATTTCCCTGGAAACACCATATATTTT
j_call: TRBJ2-2; d_call: TRBD2; v_call: TRBV19; clone_size: -; cdr3_aa: CASTGLAGENTGELFF; cdr3_nt: TGTGCCAGTACCGGACTAGCGGGGGAGAACACCGGGGAGCTGTTTTTT
j_call: TRBJ2-7; d_call: TRBD1; v_call: TRBV6-5; clone_size: once; cdr3_aa: CASGDSSISYEQYF; cdr3_nt: TGTGCCAGCGGGGACAGTTCCATCTCCTACGAGCAGTACTTC
j_call: TRBJ1-3; d_call: TRBD1; v_call: TRBV28; clone_size: few; cdr3_aa: CASSNGQGVYTIYF; cdr3_nt: TGTGCCAGCAGTAATGGGCAGGGGGTTTACACCATATATTTT
j_call: TRBJ1-6; d_call: TRBD1; v_call: TRBV5-1; clone_size: -; cdr3_aa: CASSLASTGTGNSPLHF; cdr3_nt: TGCGCCAGCAGCTTGGCCTCTACAGGGACAGGGAATTCACCCCTCCACTTT
j_call: TRBJ1-1; d_call: -; v_call: TRBV18; clone_size: -; cdr3_aa: CASSEALNTEAFF; cdr3_nt: TGTGCCAGCTCAGAAGCGCTGAACACTGAAGCTTTCTTT
j_call: TRBJ2-3; d_call: -; v_call: TRBV11-2; clone_size: -; cdr3_aa: CASSFSTRTKHDDTQYF; cdr3_nt: TGTGCCAGCAGCTTCTCTACCCGTACTAAGCATGACGATACGCAGTATTTT
j_call: TRBJ2-3; d_call: -; v_call: TRBV2; clone_size: -; cdr3_aa: CASRTEVHTDTQYF; cdr3_nt: TGTGCCAGCAGAACAGAAGTACATACAGATACGCAGTATTTT